This passage covers 29 T cell receptor beta chains from one sample sequenced in a study of T cells in tuberculosis. Profiling relied on immunoSEQ multiplex PCR, and the TCRdb table lists in-frame clones only, not all of them. The table has approximately 29,000 clones, about 90% seen once. The sample comprised PBMCs. The source of these receptors is a donor under 30 with latent tuberculosis or without tuberculosis infection.

The CDR3 DNA follows: TGTGCCAGCAGCTCCCCTGACAGGGTTACAGGAAACACCATATATTTT. It yields the protein CASSSPDRVTGNTIYF. This sequence joins TRBV7-9 and TRBJ1-3, with 7 bases fitting TRBD1. The CDR3 covers 16 residues. Germline CDR1 SEHNR, CDR2 FQNEAQ (reference sequence). V lost 4 bases and J lost 4; bases outside the gene matches: 10.

The chain links TRBV5-1 to TRBJ2-7; TRBD1 aligns across 7 bases. The trim removed 4 bases at V and 7 bases at J, leaving 11 bases unmatched. The CDR3 has 14 residues. Germline V lookup: CDR1 SGHRS, CDR2 YFSETQ. For the CDR3, the DNA is TGCGCCAGCAGCGCGGACAGGACCGAGGGTGAGCAGTACTTC. Residues: CASSADRTEGEQYF.

This clone appeared once. V gene TRBV10-3 combines with J gene TRBJ1-1; tentative D call: TRBD1 (6 bases). The CDR3 contains 13 residues. The germline V gene has CDR1 ENHRY and CDR2 SYGVKD. V gave up 10 bases and J gave up 0 bases, with 12 bases separating them. The CDR3 bases are TGTGCCACCCGACAGGAAATGAACACTGAAGCTTTCTTT. Protein product: CATRQEMNTEAFF.

This chain connects TRBV19 to TRBJ2-1; perhaps TRBD1 as D (5 bases). Trimming removed 8 bases from V and 7 bases from J, with 15 bases in between. The V gene's germline CDR1 is LNHDA and CDR2 SQIVND (reference sequence). This CDR3 contains 13 residues. The CDR3 is CASGALNGNEQFF. In DNA, the CDR3 is TGTGCCAGTGGGGCCCTAAATGGGAATGAGCAGTTCTTC.

This rearrangement joins TRBV7-9 to TRBJ2-3, with 10 positions matching TRBD2. Germline values: CDR1 SEHNR, CDR2 FQNEAQ (reference sequence). J gave up 2 bases and V 5 bases, and 4 bases lay outside the gene matches. The CDR3 covers 15 residues. CDR3 loop: CASSPGTSVTDTQYF. The DNA for the CDR3 is TGTGCCAGCAGCCCCGGGACTAGCGTCACAGATACGCAGTATTTT. Combining the CDR3 with reference TRBV7-9 and TRBJ2-3 gives the whole variable domain DTGVSQNPRHKITKRGQNVTFRCDPISEHNRLYWYRQTLGQGPEFLTYFQNEAQLEKSRLLSDRFSAERPKGSFSTLEIQRTEQGDSAMYLCASSPGTSVTDTQYFGPGTRLTVL.

CDR3 in DNA: TGTGCCAGCAGTTACTATTCGGGTGTAGACGAGCAGTACTTC. Translating it yields CASSYYSGVDEQYF. The chain uses TRBV6-6 and TRBJ2-7; D unclear. Trimming cost V 1 base and J 5 bases, with 12 bases left between them. Germline loops: CDR1 MNHNY, CDR2 SVGAGI (reference sequence). The CDR3 sequence is 14 residues long.

This chain connects TRBV2 to TRBJ1-1, with D uncertain. This CDR3 is 14 amino acids long. Trimming removed 6 bases from V and 2 bases from J, with 13 bases in between. Germline assignment: CDR1 SNHLY and CDR2 FYNNEI. This CDR3 reads CASSLEMSNTEAFF. The CDR3 nucleotides read TGTGCCAGCAGCCTAGAGATGAGTAACACTGAAGCTTTCTTT.

The genes are TRBV27 and TRBJ2-2, with 10 bases fitting TRBD1. After removal of 5 bases from V and 0 bases from J, the junction contained 6 bases not matched to a gene. The length of the CDR3 is 17 residues. The germline CDR1 and CDR2 sequences are MNHEY and SMNVEV (reference sequence). CDR3 sequence reads: CASSPGTGASNTGELFF. CDR3 nucleotide sequence: TGTGCCAGCAGTCCCGGGACAGGGGCCTCGAACACCGGGGAGCTGTTTTTT.

This chain uses TRBV4-1 with TRBJ1-1, with D possibly TRBD1 on 5 matching bases. With 3 bases removed from V and 0 bases from J, the gap between germline ends came to 14 bases. This CDR3 is built from 16 residues. Germline assignment: CDR1 MGHRA and CDR2 YSYEKL. In nucleotides, the CDR3 is TGCGCCAGCAGCCAGTCGGGGGGTACACTGAACACTGAAGCTTTCTTT. Encoded protein: CASSQSGGTLNTEAFF.

The rearrangement joins TRBV4-1 to TRBJ2-2, with TRBD1 matching 11 bases. The V and J ends lost 3 bases and 3 bases, in that order; junction bases with no gene match: 3. The CDR3 has 16 residues. The germline gives CDR1 MGHRA, CDR2 YSYEKL. In nucleotides, the CDR3 is TGCGCCAGCAGCCACGTGGGACAGGGGGACACCGGGGAGCTGTTTTTT. Its translation: CASSHVGQGDTGELFF.

The chain links TRBV5-8 to TRBJ2-3; 10 bases match TRBD2. This CDR3 contains 15 residues. V shed 4 bases, J shed 6 bases, and the junction held 8 bases outside the gene matches. The germline V gene encodes CDR1 SGHTS and CDR2 YDEGEE. Here the CDR3 reads CASSLIAGGVDTQYF. The CDR3 DNA is TGTGCCAGCAGCCTGATAGCGGGGGGTGTTGATACGCAGTATTTT.

The chain uses TRBV5-1 and TRBJ1-6; 7 nucleotides match TRBD1. The CDR3 contains 19 residues. V shed 2 bases and J 9 bases; nucleotides not matched to a gene: 20. Looked up from germline, CDR1 is SGHRS and CDR2 is YFSETQ. CDR3 sequence reads: CASSFSPPTTGTLGSPLHF. The CDR3 DNA follows: TGCGCCAGCAGCTTTAGCCCCCCTACGACAGGGACACTCGGTTCACCCCTCCACTTT.

V usage is TRBV2 and J usage is TRBJ2-3; 15 bases line up with TRBD2. J lost 10 bases, V lost 6 bases, and 5 bases had no gene match. The CDR3 runs 14 residues. The germline V gene has CDR1 SNHLY and CDR2 FYNNEI. CDR3 coding DNA: TGTGCCAGCAGACCTGGGACTAGCGGGGGGCCGCAGTATTTT. Protein sequence: CASRPGTSGGPQYF.

The genes are TRBV7-2 and TRBJ2-2, with D perhaps TRBD1 (6 bases). Germline V gene data show CDR1 as SGHTA and CDR2 as FQGNSA. This CDR3 spans 17 amino acids. Trimming removed 8 bases at V and 0 bases at J, with 19 bases between. The CDR3 region is CASGLPRGGANTGELFF. DNA of the CDR3: TGTGCCAGCGGCCTCCCTCGAGGGGGAGCGAACACCGGGGAGCTGTTTTTT.

The chain joins TRBV27 to TRBJ1-1; D ambiguous. Germline lookup yields CDR1 MNHEY and CDR2 SMNVEV (reference sequence). This CDR3 contains 15 residues. V was cut by 6 bases and J by 0 bases, with 14 bases left in between. The chain's CDR3 is CASRRSGWMNTEAFF. The CDR3 coding sequence is TGTGCCAGCAGGAGGAGCGGTTGGATGAACACTGAAGCTTTCTTT.

This chain links TRBV11-3 with TRBJ2-4; perhaps TRBD1 as D (7 bases). The V and J ends lost 5 bases and 6 bases respectively, with 17 bases between them. The V gene's germline CDR1 is SGHNT and CDR2 YENEEA. This CDR3 contains 15 residues. CDR3 amino acids: CASSRSGGLGNIQYF. The CDR3 coding sequence is TGTGCCAGCAGCCGTTCAGGGGGGCTGGGAAACATTCAGTACTTC.

The chain couples TRBV25-1 to TRBJ2-1, with 9 bases that match TRBD1. This CDR3 is built from 14 residues. Germline V gene sequence: CDR1 MGHDK, CDR2 SYGVNS. With 7 bases clipped from V and 8 bases from J, the junction kept 9 bases outside the gene matches. CDR3 region: CASTSGTGNDEQFF. CDR3 bases: TGTGCCAGCACCTCCGGGACAGGGAACGATGAGCAGTTCTTC.

This chain joins TRBV10-2 and TRBJ2-7; D call uncertain. The CDR3 consists of 12 residues. Germline CDR1 is WSHSY and CDR2 is SAAADI. Trimming removed 4 bases at V and 3 bases at J, with 7 bases between. The CDR3 is CASSGRFYEQYF. The CDR3 nucleotides read TGCGCCAGCAGTGGCCGGTTCTACGAGCAGTACTTC.

V is TRBV2 and J is TRBJ1-1, with 8 bases that match TRBD1. V shed 7 bases, J shed 3 bases, and the junction held 4 bases outside the gene matches. The germline CDR1 and CDR2 sequences are SNHLY and FYNNEI. The CDR3 is made up of 13 amino acids. The DNA of the CDR3 is TGTGCCAGCACCGGACAGGGTGACACTGAAGCTTTCTTT. It yields the protein CASTGQGDTEAFF.

V gene TRBV7-8 combines with J gene TRBJ1-2; 9 bases are shared with TRBD1. V lost 2 bases to trimming and J lost 5 bases; unmatched junction nucleotides: 6. Germline V lookup: CDR1 SGHVS, CDR2 FQNEAQ. This CDR3 comprises 15 residues. Here the CDR3 reads CASSLLHRGPYGYTF. DNA of the CDR3: TGTGCCAGCAGCTTACTACACAGGGGGCCATATGGCTACACCTTC. The full variable domain, with the rest looked up from reference TRBV7-8 and TRBJ1-2, is GAGVSQSPRYKVAKRGQDVALRCDPISGHVSLFWYQQALGQGPEFLTYFQNEAQLDKSGLPSDRFFAERPEGSVSTLKIQRTQQEDSAVYLCASSLLHRGPYGYTFGSGTRLTVV.

V gene TRBV5-4 combines with J gene TRBJ1-2, with D hard to call. V was cut by 4 bases and J by 4 bases, with 11 bases left in between. There are 13 residues in the CDR3. CDR1 and CDR2 (germline): SGHNT, YYREEE (reference sequence). This CDR3 reads CASSGDGLYGYTF. CDR3 bases: TGTGCCAGCAGCGGAGACGGACTCTATGGCTACACCTTC.

The chain uses TRBV5-4 and TRBJ2-3; TRBD2 matches 8 bases. The V gene's germline CDR1 is SGHNT and CDR2 YYREEE (reference sequence). CDR3 length equals 17 residues. The ends lost 0 bases at V and 0 bases at J; junction bases unmatched: 6. The chain's CDR3 is CASSLGGSGASTDTQYF. CDR3 sequence (DNA): TGTGCCAGCAGCTTGGGGGGTAGCGGGGCTAGCACAGATACGCAGTATTTT.

The V call is TRBV6-5, the J call TRBJ1-1; 10 bases fit TRBD1. V was pared by 0 bases and J by 12 bases, with 4 bases of the junction left unmatched. Germline values: CDR1 MNHEY, CDR2 SVGAGI. The CDR3 contains 13 residues. The CDR3 nucleotides are TGTGCCAGCAGTTACTCTGGGACAGGGGTCCCTTTCTTT. This codes for CASSYSGTGVPFF.

Worth noting for this clone: The sample contains more than one DNA sequence encoding this CDR3. This rearrangement joins TRBV9 to TRBJ2-3, with D perhaps matching TRBD1 (5 bases). The germline CDR1 and CDR2 sequences are SGDLS and YYNGEE. The CDR3 has 15 residues. The ends were cut back, 0 bases at V and 6 bases at J, with 14 bases in the middle. The CDR3 bases are TGTGCCAGCAGCGTAGGGGCAGGGTCAACGGATACGCAGTATTTT. Protein product: CASSVGAGSTDTQYF.

J is TRBJ2-3 and V is TRBV4-1; D not certain. V lost 1 base, J lost 5 bases, and 4 bases lay in between. Germline CDR1 and CDR2: MGHRA and YSYEKL. The CDR3 covers 12 residues. The CDR3 region is CASSQAIDTQYF. The CDR3 nucleotides are TGCGCCAGCAGCCAAGCTATAGATACGCAGTATTTT.

V usage is TRBV10-2 and J usage is TRBJ1-2; no reliable D call. The germline gives CDR1 WSHSY, CDR2 SAAADI. There are 13 residues in the CDR3. Trimming removed 3 bases from V and 8 bases from J, with 13 bases in between. In DNA form, the CDR3 reads TGCGCCAGCAGTGACGGCGGGGTAAGAGGCTACACCTTC. Translated: CASSDGGVRGYTF.

The CDR3, as DNA: TGTGCCAGTCGAGGGGGGGCCGGAGATACGCAGTATTTT. Its protein product is CASRGGAGDTQYF. The chain links TRBV19 to TRBJ2-3, with TRBD2 as a possible D gene (7 bases). There are 13 residues in the CDR3. The V gene's germline CDR1 is LNHDA and CDR2 SQIVND (reference sequence). V lost 8 bases, J lost 5 bases, and 14 bases lay in between.

This rearrangement joins TRBV10-1 to TRBJ1-3, with D possibly matching TRBD1 (6 bases). Trimming stripped 9 bases from V and 4 bases from J, with 22 bases between. Germline V lookup: CDR1 WNHNN, CDR2 SYGVQD (reference sequence). The CDR3 has 16 residues. The CDR3 region has the DNA TGCGCCAGGTTCCTTTGCGGGGGGCGAAGAGGAAACACCATATATTTT. Translated, it gives CARFLCGGRRGNTIYF.

V usage is TRBV28 and J usage is TRBJ1-2; D ambiguous. The V gene's germline CDR1 is MDHEN and CDR2 SYDVKM. V was cut by 1 base and J by 8 bases, with 11 bases left in between. The CDR3 runs to 13 residues. The CDR3 DNA follows: TGTGCCAGCAGTTTATTGGCCGGAGCAGGCTACACCTTC. Its translation is CASSLLAGAGYTF.